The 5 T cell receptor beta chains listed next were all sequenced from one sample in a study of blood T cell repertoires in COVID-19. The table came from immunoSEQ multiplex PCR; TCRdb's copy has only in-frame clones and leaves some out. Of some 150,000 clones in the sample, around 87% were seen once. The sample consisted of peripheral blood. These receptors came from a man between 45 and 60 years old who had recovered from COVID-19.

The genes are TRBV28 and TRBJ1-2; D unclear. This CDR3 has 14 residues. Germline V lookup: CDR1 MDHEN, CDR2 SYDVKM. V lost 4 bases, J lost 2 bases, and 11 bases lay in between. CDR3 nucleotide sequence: TGTGCCAGCAGTTCCGGGTCTTTAAACTATGGCTACACCTTC. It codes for CASSSGSLNYGYTF.

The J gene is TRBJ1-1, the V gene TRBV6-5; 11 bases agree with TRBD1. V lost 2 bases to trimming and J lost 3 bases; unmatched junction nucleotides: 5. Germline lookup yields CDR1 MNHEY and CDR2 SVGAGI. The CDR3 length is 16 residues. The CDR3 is CASSYRTGGLYTEAFF. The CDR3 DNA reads TGTGCCAGCAGTTACAGGACAGGGGGCTTGTACACTGAAGCTTTCTTT.

The CDR3 reads CASSLRGGETQYF. CDR3 DNA sequence: TGTGCCAGCAGCTTGAGGGGGGGGGAGACCCAGTACTTC. The chain recombines TRBV5-4 with TRBJ2-5, with D possibly TRBD2 on 7 matching bases. Germline CDR1 SGHNT, CDR2 YYREEE (reference sequence). The CDR3 runs to 13 residues. The V end lost 1 base, the J end lost 5 bases, and 9 bases lay between the germline ends.

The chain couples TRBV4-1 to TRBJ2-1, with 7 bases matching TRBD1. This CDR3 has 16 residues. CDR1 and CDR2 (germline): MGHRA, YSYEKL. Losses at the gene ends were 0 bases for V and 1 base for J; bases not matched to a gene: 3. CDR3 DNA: TGCGCCAGCAGCCAAGAGACAGGGCGATCCTACAATGAGCAGTTCTTC. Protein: CASSQETGRSYNEQFF.

This CDR3 reads CASSLVQAHQETQYF. The CDR3 DNA follows: TGTGCCAGCAGCTTAGTCCAGGCGCATCAAGAGACCCAGTACTTC. V usage is TRBV7-9 and J usage is TRBJ2-5; no firm D call. CDR1 is SEHNR, CDR2 FQNEAQ, per germline (reference sequence). This CDR3 contains 15 residues. The germline V and J ends were trimmed by 1 base and 2 bases, with 11 bases remaining between them.